The 21 T cell receptor beta chains presented below share a single source sample, sequenced in a study of response to subunit inactivated influenza vaccine. One entry per CDR3 protein results from TCRdb running MiXCR on the RT-PCR reads. The sample has around 790,000 distinct CDR3 sequences; around 21% are singletons. The input for sequencing was PBMCs from blood, taken 5 to 6 days after vaccination. The receptor source for this set is a man aged 45-65 years who received an inactivated influenza vaccine.

V and J are TRBV6-1 and TRBJ1-1, with a weak D call TRBD1 (6 bases). The CDR3 covers 15 residues. Germline V gene sequence: CDR1 MNHNS, CDR2 SASEGT. V was clipped by 5 bases and J by 1 base, with 14 bases between them. The CDR3 coding sequence is TGTGCCAGCAGTCCGCCGGGGGGGCGGAACACTGAAGCTTTCTTT. Its protein is CASSPPGGRNTEAFF.

The chain combines TRBV7-9 with TRBJ2-7; unclear D gene. V dropped 1 base and J dropped 5 bases, with 9 bases sitting between them. The germline V gene has CDR1 SEHNR and CDR2 FQNEAQ (reference sequence). The CDR3 length is 13 residues. The CDR3 loop reads CASSLGVPNEQYF. Here the CDR3 DNA reads TGTGCCAGCAGCTTAGGGGTACCCAACGAGCAGTACTTC.

The chain is built from TRBV7-9 and TRBJ2-5, with 7 bases identical to TRBD1. This CDR3 spans 15 amino acids. The germline CDR1 and CDR2 sequences are SEHNR and FQNEAQ (reference sequence). Trimming at V came to 5 bases and at J to 2 bases, leaving 8 bases not matched to a gene. Here the CDR3 reads CASSREQGPQETQYF. The CDR3 nucleotides read TGTGCCAGCAGCAGGGAACAGGGGCCTCAAGAGACCCAGTACTTC.

The CDR3 sequence is CSAPDRPRAYEQYF. The CDR3 region has the DNA TGCAGTGCTCCGGACAGACCAAGAGCCTACGAGCAGTACTTC. The genes are TRBV20-1 and TRBJ2-7, with a possible D match to TRBD1 (6 bases). Trimming cost V 5 bases and J 2 bases, with 16 bases left between them. The CDR3 has 14 amino acids. Germline V gene data show CDR1 as DFQATT and CDR2 as SNEGSKA (reference sequence).

The rearrangement uses TRBV7-2 and TRBJ2-5; D not certain. The CDR3 has 15 residues. The germline CDR1 and CDR2 sequences are SGHTA and FQGNSA. Trimming stripped 8 bases from V and 4 bases from J, with 20 bases between. The DNA for the CDR3 is TGTGCCAGCGGACCGACGTATCTTAAAAGAGAGACCCAGTACTTC. Its translation: CASGPTYLKRETQYF.

In this sample, this clonotype turned up once. The genes are TRBV11-3 and TRBJ2-1; TRBD1 matches 8 bases. Germline V gene sequence: CDR1 SGHNT, CDR2 YENEEA. V lost 3 bases, J lost 3 bases, and 10 bases stayed unmatched. CDR3 size: 17 residues. The CDR3 spells CASSLGTGGQYYNEQFF. CDR3 DNA: TGTGCCAGCAGCTTGGGGACAGGCGGCCAATACTACAATGAGCAGTTCTTC.

The rearrangement joins TRBV27 to TRBJ2-7; the match to TRBD2 covers 8 bases. Losses at the gene ends were 4 bases for V and 5 bases for J; bases not matched to a gene: 4. CDR1 is MNHEY and CDR2 is SMNVEV in the germline V gene (reference sequence). The CDR3 is 13 amino acids. The CDR3 DNA reads TGTGCCAGCAGTTCACGACTAGCGCACGAGCAGTACTTC. It specifies CASSSRLAHEQYF.

This clonotype was seen more than once but under ten times. The chain has TRBV6-1 and TRBJ2-4; tentatively, D is TRBD1 (5 bases). Looked up from germline, CDR1 is MNHNS and CDR2 is SASEGT. The CDR3 length is 15 residues. Trimming cost V 5 bases and J 0 bases, with 11 bases left between them. The CDR3 spells CASSPNRSAKNIQYF. As DNA, the CDR3 is TGTGCCAGCAGTCCCAACAGGTCAGCCAAAAACATTCAGTACTTC.

This clonotype occurred a few times. The chain combines TRBV5-1 with TRBJ1-2, with TRBD1 matching 9 bases. The CDR3 runs 17 residues. With 4 bases clipped from V and 3 bases from J, the junction kept 13 bases outside the gene matches. CDR1 is SGHRS and CDR2 is YFSETQ in the germline V gene. CDR3 bases: TGCGCCAGCAGCGGAGGACTACAGGGGGCGATTGACTATGGCTACACCTTC. Translating gives CASSGGLQGAIDYGYTF.

This chain uses TRBV4-3 with TRBJ2-1, with unresolved D. Germline V gene lookup returns CDR1 LGHNA and CDR2 YSLEER. Trimming stripped 3 bases from V and 2 bases from J, with 14 bases between. The CDR3 runs 16 residues. CDR3 sequence reads: CASSHTSKGTYNEQFF. CDR3 nucleotide sequence: TGCGCCAGCAGCCACACTTCGAAGGGAACCTACAATGAGCAGTTCTTC.

V gene TRBV5-1 combines with J gene TRBJ2-4; 7 nucleotides match TRBD1. Germline CDR1 and CDR2: SGHRS and YFSETQ. CDR3 length equals 14 residues. V was pared by 4 bases and J by 5 bases, with 6 bases of the junction left unmatched. In DNA form, the CDR3 reads TGCGCCAGCAGCGGGGGACAGACGGAAAACATTCAGTACTTC. As protein: CASSGGQTENIQYF.

Here the CDR3 reads CASRNSGGSYNEQFF. CDR3 coding DNA: TGTGCCAGCAGGAATAGCGGAGGCTCCTACAATGAGCAGTTCTTC. The rearrangement joins TRBV28 to TRBJ2-1; a weak D match, TRBD2 (6 bases). The germline gives CDR1 MDHEN, CDR2 SYDVKM. The CDR3 contains 15 residues. V lost 6 bases and J lost 0, with 12 bases in between. Drawing the rest from reference TRBV28 and TRBJ2-1, the complete variable domain is DVKVTQSSRYLVKRTGEKVFLECVQDMDHENMFWYRQDPGLGLRLIYFSYDVKMKEKGDIPEGYSVSREKKERFSLILESASTNQTSMYLCASRNSGGSYNEQFFGPGTRLTVL.

This clonotype was counted only a few times. The V gene is TRBV5-1, the J gene TRBJ2-2; D remains unclear. The CDR3 spans 11 residues. Germline V gene data show CDR1 as SGHRS and CDR2 as YFSETQ. V lost 7 bases and J 3 bases, leaving 4 bases between the germline ends. CDR3 region: CASQYTGELFF. Written as DNA, the CDR3 is TGCGCCAGCCAGTACACCGGGGAGCTGTTTTTT.

This clonotype was picked up a small number of times. This chain's CDR3 is CASTKRGEQFF. The CDR3 DNA reads TGTGCCAGCACTAAACGGGGTGAGCAGTTCTTC. The chain employs TRBV6-2 or TRBV6-3 and TRBJ2-1, with D tentatively TRBD2 (5 bases). Deletions cut 7 bases from V and 9 bases from J, with 10 bases between. The germline V gene has CDR1 MNHEY and CDR2 SVGEGT. CDR3 size: 11 residues.

This clonotype has only a few counts. The chain employs TRBV7-2 and TRBJ2-1, with 11 bases identical to TRBD1. Germline CDR1 reads SGHTA; CDR2 reads FQGNSA. The ends lost 5 bases at V and 8 bases at J; junction bases unmatched: 8. The CDR3 runs to 15 residues. This CDR3 is CASSIPGQGGHEQFF. CDR3 nucleotides: TGTGCCAGCAGCATACCGGGACAGGGGGGCCATGAGCAGTTCTTC.

A word on this clonotype: Since no conserved phenylalanine or tryptophan closes the CDR3, a read error is the likely cause. V gene TRBV7-2 combines with J gene TRBJ2-3; D not resolved. V dropped 5 bases and J dropped 5 bases, with 11 bases sitting between them. CDR3 size: 13 residues. In germline, CDR1 is SGHTA, CDR2 FQGNSA. This chain's CDR3 is CASSTFELDTQYI. The CDR3 region has the DNA TGTGCCAGCAGCACATTCGAACTAGATACGCAGTATATT.

The rearrangement uses TRBV6-1 and TRBJ1-1, with D maybe TRBD1 (6 bases). This CDR3 spans 16 amino acids. V was pared by 9 bases and J by 0 bases, with 20 bases between. The germline V gene has CDR1 MNHNS and CDR2 SASEGT. The CDR3 coding sequence is TGTGCCAGTTACCCTCGGACAGCGGTCATGAACACTGAAGCTTTCTTT. This gives the protein CASYPRTAVMNTEAFF.

This clonotype occurred a few times. The chain links TRBV7-2 to TRBJ2-5, with TRBD2 matching over 11 bases. CDR3 length: 17 residues. Trimming cost V 5 bases and J 1 base; bases outside gene matches: 9. Germline V gene sequence: CDR1 SGHTA, CDR2 FQGNSA. In nucleotides, the CDR3 is TGTGCCAGCAGCCCAGTAGCGGGAGGGTTTTCCCAAGAGACCCAGTACTTC. Translated, it gives CASSPVAGGFSQETQYF.

V gene TRBV5-5 combines with J gene TRBJ1-4, with 7 nucleotides matching TRBD1. CDR1 SGHKS and CDR2 YYEKEE come from the germline V gene (reference sequence). V shed 0 bases, J shed 5 bases, and the junction held 7 bases outside the gene matches. The CDR3 totals 16 residues. CDR3 in amino acids: CASSLALRDRNEKLFF. The CDR3 coding sequence is TGTGCCAGCAGCTTGGCCCTAAGGGACAGAAATGAAAAACTGTTTTTT.

Here the CDR3 reads CSVLQGAGDEKLFF. The CDR3 bases are TGCAGTGTCTTACAGGGGGCTGGTGATGAAAAACTGTTTTTT. The chain links TRBV20-1 to TRBJ1-4; 9 bases map to TRBD1. Unmatched junction bases numbered 9, after V lost 7 bases and J lost 6 bases. CDR3 size: 14 residues. Germline CDR1 and CDR2: DFQATT and SNEGSKA (reference sequence).

This clonotype was recorded at least ten times. J is TRBJ1-1 and V is TRBV12-3 or TRBV12-4; TRBD1 agrees at 7 bases. The J segment lost 1 base and the V segment lost 6 bases, leaving 5 bases of the junction unmatched. CDR3 length: 14 residues. CDR3 loop: CASSWTGGNTEAFF. In DNA, the CDR3 is TGTGCCAGCAGCTGGACAGGAGGGAACACTGAAGCTTTCTTT.